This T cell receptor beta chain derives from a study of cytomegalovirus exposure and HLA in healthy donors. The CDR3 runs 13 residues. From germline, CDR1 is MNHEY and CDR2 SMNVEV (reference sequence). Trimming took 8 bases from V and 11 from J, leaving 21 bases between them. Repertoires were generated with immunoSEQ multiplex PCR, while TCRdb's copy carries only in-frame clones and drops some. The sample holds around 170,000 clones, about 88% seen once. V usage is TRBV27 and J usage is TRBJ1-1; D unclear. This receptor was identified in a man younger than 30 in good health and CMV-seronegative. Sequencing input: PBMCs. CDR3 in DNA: TGTGCCAGCGCGTTACCCAATAGAGGGATGGCTTTCTTT. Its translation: CASALPNRGMAFF.